The rows below give T cell receptor beta chains drawn from one sample of a study of blood T cells in healthy people across ages. TCRdb re-called the 5' RACE reads through MiXCR, storing one row per CDR3 protein. The table lists roughly 500,000 distinct CDR3 sequences, roughly a quarter of them singletons. Material for sequencing was blood. The receptor set was obtained from a woman in her 70s in good health. CDR3s include the opening cysteine and the closing phenylalanine or tryptophan. The D gene is left open where the match is weak. A row's size may be missing; if present it is once, few, many or a size class.

>TRBD2|TRBJ2-3|.|TRBV13
TGTGCCAGCAGCTTAGGGGGGGGGACTAGGAACACAGATACGCAGTATTTT
CASSLGGGTRNTDTQYF
>.|TRBJ1-1|few|TRBV6-2/TRBV6-3
TGTGCCAGCAGTTACTCCAGACAGATGAACACTGAAGCTTTCTTT
CASSYSRQMNTEAFF
>.|TRBJ1-2|many|TRBV9
TGTGCCAGCACCCTGGGACAAGACTATGGCTACACCTTC
CASTLGQDYGYTF
>.|TRBJ2-7|few|TRBV29-1
TGCAGCGTTGTATGGCAGGTCGGCTACGAGCAGTACTTC
CSVVWQVGYEQYF
>TRBD2|TRBJ2-2|.|TRBV5-1
TGCGCCAGCACCCCCGGGACTACCCCTCTGGCCGGGGAGCTGTTTTTT
CASTPGTTPLAGELFF
>TRBD2|TRBJ2-7|few|TRBV29-1
TGCAGCGTTGCGGGGGGAGTTTACGAGCAGTACTTC
CSVAGGVYEQYF
>.|TRBJ2-7|few|TRBV24-1
TGTGCCACCAGTGAGGCGAGCTCCTACGAGCAGTACTTC
CATSEASSYEQYF
>.|TRBJ2-5|many|TRBV12-3/TRBV12-4
TGTGCCAGCAGCCCTACCGAGGAGACCCAGTACTTC
CASSPTEETQYF
>.|TRBJ1-2|.|TRBV20-1
TGCAGTGCCAAAAGGGGGGTATACTATGGCTACACCTTC
CSAKRGVYYGYTF
>TRBD2|TRBJ2-1|many|TRBV27
TGTGCCAGCACCCGAGTAGCGGGGGGACTCTACAATGAGCAGTTCTTC
CASTRVAGGLYNEQFF
>TRBD2|TRBJ2-5|.|TRBV20-1
TGCAGTGCCTATTATAGCGGGGGACAAGAGACCCAGTACTTC
CSAYYSGGQETQYF
>.|TRBJ1-1|.|TRBV28
TGTGCCAGCAGTCTCACAGGGTTTGAAGCTTTCTTT
CASSLTGFEAFF
>.|TRBJ1-5|.|TRBV12-3/TRBV12-4
TGTGCCAGCAGTGGGACGGGAAATCAGTCCCAGCATTTT
CASSGTGNQSQHF
>TRBD2|TRBJ2-1|.|TRBV7-3
TGTGCCAGCAGCCCCCGACTAGCGGGGAGGGATGAGCAGTTCTTC
CASSPRLAGRDEQFF
>.|TRBJ2-3|few|TRBV10-3
TGTGCCATCAGTCCCAGCACAGATACGCAGTATTTT
CAISPSTDTQYF